This record covers a single TCR beta chain. CDR1 and CDR2 (germline): MNHNS, SASEGT. Trimming cost V 6 bases and J 6 bases; bases outside gene matches: 6. This CDR3 is built from 14 residues. This specimen comes from a study of T cell changes during pregnancy in multiple sclerosis. The data were produced by immunoSEQ multiplex PCR, yet TCRdb's version contains in-frame clones alone and is incomplete. The repertoire includes about 35,000 clones, over 85% of them detected once, and approximately 5.9% sits in the top ten. The gene calls are TRBV6-1 and TRBJ2-7; TRBD2 aligns across 12 bases. The sample here was peripheral blood, taken in the third trimester of pregnancy. This clonotype was sampled from a female donor in good health, enrolled as a control in a pregnancy study. The CDR3 region is CASSPRLAGAEQYF. For the CDR3, the DNA is TGTGCCAGCAGCCCCAGACTAGCGGGAGCCGAGCAGTACTTC.